This TCR beta chain was obtained from a study of T cell responses to AZD1222 COVID-19 vaccine. There are 16 residues in the CDR3. Some clones are missing from TCRdb's copy, which holds only in-frame ones; the method was immunoSEQ multiplex PCR. The sample has 120,000 to 150,000 clones; 80% to 95% are singletons. The clonotype was recovered from an adult in good health. The source was peripheral blood, collected on day 0 of MenACWY control vaccination. The chain employs TRBV12-1 and TRBJ2-1; the DNA was not used to check the table's D call, TRBD1. TRBV12-1 is classified as a pseudogene. The CDR3 sequence is CASSSLGTDADNEQFF. DNA for the CDR3: TGTGCCAGCAGCTCCCTCGGGACAGATGCGGACAATGAGCAGTTCTTC.